A single sample is the source of the 22 T cell receptor beta chains below, sequenced in a study of identifying expanded T cells in peripheral blood. Method: immunoSEQ multiplex PCR; TCRdb's copy keeps in-frame clones and lacks some. The data contain approximately 85,000 clones, 70% to 90% of them seen just once; the ten biggest clones take up 15% to 20%. The sequenced material came from blood. These receptors were collected from a person aged 18 to 70 in good health.

This clone was counted a few times. The chain is built from TRBV11-2 and TRBJ1-3; tentative D call: TRBD1 (5 bases). Deletions cut 0 bases from V and 7 bases from J, with 19 bases between. The CDR3 extends over 17 amino acids. The germline V gene encodes CDR1 SGHAT and CDR2 FQNNGV. Written as DNA, the CDR3 is TGTGCCAGCAGCTTAGAGACACCCCAGGGCTTTGGGAACACCATATATTTT. It codes for CASSLETPQGFGNTIYF. Using reference TRBV11-2 and TRBJ1-3 for the parts outside the CDR3, the full variable domain is EAGVAQSPRYKIIEKRQSVAFWCNPISGHATLYWYQQILGQGPKLLIQFQNNGVVDDSQLPKDRFSAERLKGVDSTLKIQPAKLEDSAVYLCASSLETPQGFGNTIYFGEGSWLTVV.

The chain is built from TRBV11-1 and TRBJ1-1; no reliable D call. The CDR3 totals 13 residues. The V gene's germline CDR1 is SGHAT and CDR2 FQDESV (reference sequence). Trimming pared 5 bases from V and 0 bases from J, leaving 7 bases between. The DNA of the CDR3 is TGTGCCAGCAGCCAGGCGCTGAACACTGAAGCTTTCTTT. Translation: CASSQALNTEAFF. The full variable domain, in which reference TRBV11-1 and TRBJ1-1 provide the parts outside the CDR3, is EAEVAQSPRYKITEKSQAVAFWCDPISGHATLYWYRQILGQGPELLVQFQDESVVDDSQLPKDRFSAERLKGVDSTLKIQPAELGDSAMYLCASSQALNTEAFFGQGTRLTVV.

The chain joins TRBV11-2 to TRBJ2-1, with 9 bases fitting TRBD1. This CDR3 has 15 amino acids. CDR1 and CDR2 (germline): SGHAT, FQNNGV. The junction had 13 bases not matched to a gene; V was cut back by 4 bases and J by 12 bases. CDR3 sequence reads: CASSWGQGISVGQFF. As DNA, the CDR3 is TGTGCCAGCAGCTGGGGACAGGGAATTTCAGTCGGGCAGTTCTTC.

The chain recombines TRBV7-2 with TRBJ2-1, with a weak D call TRBD2 (5 bases). V gave up 3 bases and J gave up 7 bases, with 10 bases separating them. The CDR3 is 13 residues long. Germline V gene data show CDR1 as SGHTA and CDR2 as FQGNSA. CDR3: CASSLTRRNEQFF. CDR3 in DNA: TGTGCCAGCAGCTTGACCCGGAGGAATGAGCAGTTCTTC.

The rearrangement uses TRBV18 and TRBJ1-4, with TRBD1 matching over 8 bases. Germline trimming cut 6 bases from V and 7 bases from J; bases unmatched to any gene: 10. CDR3 size: 15 residues. Looked up from germline, CDR1 is KGHSH and CDR2 is LQKENI. The CDR3 nucleotides are TGTGCCAGCTCGCTTACGGACAGGGTCGGTGAAAAACTGTTTTTT. It codes for CASSLTDRVGEKLFF.

This rearrangement joins TRBV27 to TRBJ1-2; unclear D gene. Germline V gives CDR1 MNHEY, CDR2 SMNVEV (reference sequence). V was trimmed by 5 bases and J by 5 bases, leaving 15 bases between them. The CDR3 has 14 residues. In nucleotides, the CDR3 is TGTGCCAGCAGTCCCGGTCTGCCGGCTTATGGCTACACCTTC. This encodes CASSPGLPAYGYTF.

The V and J genes are TRBV7-2 and TRBJ2-5; 10 bases agree with TRBD2. Per the germline V gene, CDR1 is SGHTA and CDR2 is FQGNSA. The CDR3 length is 16 residues. V was clipped by 0 bases and J by 1 base; unmatched bases: 2. CDR3 loop: CASSLAQRGGQETQYF. The CDR3 DNA is TGTGCCAGCAGCTTAGCCCAGCGGGGGGGCCAAGAGACCCAGTACTTC.

The V gene is TRBV12-5, the J gene TRBJ2-7; no reliable D call. Deletions cut 3 bases from V and 6 bases from J, with 15 bases between. There are 14 residues in the CDR3. Germline V CDR1 and CDR2: LGHNT, FRNRAP. CDR3 loop: CASGFRAPYPEQYF. CDR3 DNA sequence: TGTGCTAGTGGTTTCCGGGCCCCCTACCCCGAGCAGTACTTC.

The V and J genes are TRBV5-4 and TRBJ2-7; D is perhaps TRBD1 (6 bases). V gave up 0 bases and J gave up 3 bases, with 16 bases separating them. Germline CDR1 and CDR2: SGHNT and YYREEE (reference sequence). The CDR3 has 16 residues. The CDR3 bases are TGTGCCAGCAGCTTGGAGTCCACAGGGAAGTTCTACGAGCAGTACTTC. This sequence encodes CASSLESTGKFYEQYF.

The chain recombines TRBV29-1 with TRBJ1-2, with D possibly being TRBD1 (6 bases). The CDR3 covers 14 residues. Trimming shortened V by 4 bases and J by 2 bases, and 14 bases separated the two germline ends. Per germline, CDR1 SQVTM and CDR2 ANQGSEA. The CDR3 DNA sequence: TGCAGCGTTGCCCGCGGGGGGCCGAACTATGGCTACACCTTC. Its protein product is CSVARGGPNYGYTF.

J is TRBJ1-1 and V is TRBV6-1, with TRBD1 matching 10 bases. The CDR3 length is 13 residues. Germline trimming cut 6 bases from V and 5 bases from J; bases unmatched to any gene: 3. CDR1 is MNHNS and CDR2 is SASEGT in the germline V gene. The CDR3 reads CASRGQGWTEAFF. Written as DNA, the CDR3 is TGTGCCAGCAGGGGACAGGGGTGGACTGAAGCTTTCTTT.

V usage is TRBV6-5 and J usage is TRBJ2-7, with TRBD1 as a possible D gene (6 bases). CDR3 length equals 15 residues. Germline values: CDR1 MNHEY, CDR2 SVGAGI. V was pared by 0 bases and J by 3 bases, with 12 bases between. In DNA form, the CDR3 reads TGTGCCAGCAGTTACTCGATTTCAGGGGTCTACGAGCAGTACTTC. It translates to CASSYSISGVYEQYF.

The chain joins TRBV5-4 to TRBJ2-1; 8 bases map to TRBD1. The CDR3 has 17 residues. Per germline, CDR1 SGHNT and CDR2 YYREEE (reference sequence). Unmatched junction bases numbered 15, after V lost 3 bases and J lost 7 bases. DNA of the CDR3: TGTGCCAGCAGCTCATGGGCAGGACAGGGCCTGGGAAATGAGCAGTTCTTC. Residues: CASSSWAGQGLGNEQFF.

The chain links TRBV6-5 to TRBJ2-5, with a tentative D call TRBD2 (6 bases). This CDR3 is built from 11 residues. Germline CDR1 is MNHEY and CDR2 is SVGAGI. Trimming shortened V by 5 bases and J by 7 bases, and 8 bases separated the two germline ends. CDR3 sequence (DNA): TGTGCCAGCAGTATCGGGGGGACCCAGTACTTC. Amino acids: CASSIGGTQYF.

The V call is TRBV7-2, the J call TRBJ2-1; 10 bases agree with TRBD1. Trimming removed 0 bases from V and 13 bases from J; junction bases left unmatched: 6. Per germline, CDR1 SGHTA and CDR2 FQGNSA. The length of the CDR3 is 14 residues. The DNA of the CDR3 is TGTGCCAGCAGCTTAGCGCGGGACAGGGGTCGACAGTTCTTC. This sequence encodes CASSLARDRGRQFF.

The chain carries TRBV4-3 and TRBJ2-1; the match to TRBD1 covers 11 bases. Germline CDR1 LGHNA, CDR2 YSLEER. This CDR3 spans 16 amino acids. Trimming cost V 4 bases and J 8 bases; bases outside gene matches: 10. The chain's CDR3 is CASSPQGTGGGYEQFF. The CDR3 region has the DNA TGCGCCAGCAGCCCCCAGGGGACAGGGGGTGGATATGAGCAGTTCTTC.

The chain couples TRBV11-3 to TRBJ2-7; D uncertain. The V gene lost 1 base and the J gene lost 6 bases, with 10 bases spanning the gap. This CDR3 contains 13 residues. Germline CDR1 is SGHNT and CDR2 is YENEEA. DNA of the CDR3: TGTGCCAGCAGCTTAGGTACGGCCCTCGAGCAGTACTTC. It translates to CASSLGTALEQYF.

V gene TRBV19 combines with J gene TRBJ2-5; TRBD1 agrees at 10 bases. Losses at the gene ends were 6 bases for V and 0 bases for J; bases not matched to a gene: 7. This CDR3 is 16 amino acids long. Looked up from germline, CDR1 is LNHDA and CDR2 is SQIVND (reference sequence). The CDR3 DNA is TGTGCCAGTAGCCCCGGGACAGGGGTAAACCAAGAGACCCAGTACTTC. Its translation: CASSPGTGVNQETQYF.

The chain links TRBV7-9 to TRBJ2-3; D possibly matches TRBD1 or TRBD2 (5 bases each). V was trimmed by 2 bases and J by 3 bases, leaving 18 bases between them. The CDR3 length is 17 residues. Germline CDR1 and CDR2: SEHNR and FQNEAQ (reference sequence). CDR3 residues: CASSLTSGTVATDTQYF. The CDR3 DNA reads TGTGCCAGCAGCTTAACTTCCGGGACCGTAGCGACAGATACGCAGTATTTT.

The chain recombines TRBV6-1 with TRBJ2-2; 8 nucleotides agree with TRBD1. The CDR3 spans 14 residues. The germline gives CDR1 MNHNS, CDR2 SASEGT. The junction had 8 bases not matched to a gene; V was cut back by 9 bases and J by 5 bases. The CDR3 protein is CARTRTGKTGELFF. CDR3 nucleotide sequence: TGTGCCAGGACTCGGACAGGGAAAACCGGGGAGCTGTTTTTT.

J is TRBJ2-5 and V is TRBV6-6, with D unclear. The CDR3 sequence is 12 residues long. Looked up from germline, CDR1 is MNHNY and CDR2 is SVGAGI (reference sequence). The V and J ends lost 4 bases and 1 base respectively, with 4 bases between them. CDR3 in amino acids: CASSWSQETQYF. The CDR3 DNA follows: TGTGCCAGCAGTTGGTCCCAAGAGACCCAGTACTTC.

V and J are TRBV6-1 and TRBJ1-1; no definite D call. The V gene lost 7 bases and the J gene lost 5 bases, with 11 bases spanning the gap. CDR1 and CDR2 from the germline V gene are MNHNS and SASEGT. This CDR3 spans 12 amino acids. CDR3: CASMSVGTEAFF. In DNA, the CDR3 is TGTGCCAGCATGAGTGTGGGGACTGAAGCTTTCTTT.